This T cell receptor (beta chain) was identified during a study of molecular identifiers for immune sequencing clone quantification. TCRdb passed the PCR reads through MiXCR, listing each CDR3 protein once. In the table there are approximately 630,000 distinct CDR3 sequences, roughly 25% of which are singletons. Germline CDR1 LNHNV, CDR2 YYDKDF (reference sequence). This CDR3 spans 18 amino acids. The V and J ends lost 5 bases and 3 bases, in that order; junction bases with no gene match: 14. Sorting captured naive CD8 T cells as CD8+CD4-CCR7+CD45RA+. The sequence came from a human donor in good health. Some libraries in this study had Jurkat cell RNA spiked in. Sequenced: naive CD8+ T cells from blood, with Jurkat cell RNA spiked in. The subset was: FACS-sorted CD8+CD4-CCR7+CD45RA+ naive T cells. This chain connects TRBV15 to TRBJ2-5; the match to TRBD2 covers 11 bases. CDR3 amino acids: CATSPKHLQGLAEETQYF. The DNA for the CDR3 is TGTGCCACCAGCCCCAAGCATTTACAGGGACTAGCGGAAGAGACCCAGTACTTC.